The 24 T cell receptor beta chains below were found in one sample sequenced in a study of blood T cell repertoires in COVID-19. Using immunoSEQ multiplex PCR, the repertoire was profiled, and TCRdb retains in-frame clones only, with some absent. The data hold tens of thousands of clones, with less than 80% observed a single time. The sample consisted of peripheral blood. Receptor source: a woman between 50 and 59 years old with acute or convalescent COVID-19.

The chain carries TRBV25-1 and TRBJ2-1; 9 positions match TRBD1. The CDR3 extends over 15 amino acids. V was clipped by 4 bases and J by 10 bases; unmatched bases: 11. Per germline, CDR1 MGHDK and CDR2 SYGVNS. The CDR3 DNA is TGTGCCAGCAGTGCCCGGGGGACAGGGTACGGCGAGCAGTTCTTC. This translates into CASSARGTGYGEQFF.

The chain couples TRBV28 to TRBJ1-1; 7 positions match TRBD1. CDR1 is MDHEN, CDR2 SYDVKM, per germline. The CDR3 extends over 14 amino acids. The V gene end was trimmed by 8 bases and the J gene end by 6 bases; junction bases not matched to a gene: 12. The CDR3 loop is CASFRHQGGSEAFF. CDR3 bases: TGTGCCAGCTTCCGCCACCAGGGGGGCTCTGAAGCTTTCTTT.

The rearrangement links TRBV14 to TRBJ1-6, with D possibly TRBD1 on 5 matching bases. In germline, CDR1 is SGHDN, CDR2 FVKESK. CDR3 length: 12 residues. Between the trimmed V and J ends, which lost 0 bases and 12 bases, there was a span of 6 bases. Here the CDR3 reads CASSQDQGPLHF. CDR3 coding DNA: TGTGCCAGCAGCCAAGATCAGGGACCCCTCCACTTT.

For the CDR3, the DNA is TGCAGCGTTGCGCCTACAGGGAACACTGAAGCTTTCTTT. It yields the protein CSVAPTGNTEAFF. This chain links TRBV29-1 with TRBJ1-1; a possible D gene is TRBD1 (5 bases). Germline loops: CDR1 SQVTM, CDR2 ANQGSEA. With 4 bases removed from V and 1 base from J, the gap between germline ends came to 10 bases. The length of the CDR3 is 13 residues.

This rearrangement joins TRBV5-6 to TRBJ1-2; D gene unclear. Germline CDR1 and CDR2: SGHDT and YYEEEE. This CDR3 is 12 amino acids long. The germline V and J ends were trimmed by 4 bases and 2 bases, with 6 bases remaining between them. The DNA for the CDR3 is TGTGCCAGCAGCACCGGGAACTATGGCTACACCTTC. Translating gives CASSTGNYGYTF.

This CDR3 is CASRPLDRDEETQYF. The CDR3 DNA reads TGTGCCAGCAGACCCCTCGACAGGGATGAAGAGACCCAGTACTTC. This chain uses TRBV5-6 with TRBJ2-5, with 7 bases aligning to TRBD1. J was trimmed by 3 bases and V by 5 bases; bases with no gene match: 10. From germline, CDR1 is SGHDT and CDR2 YYEEEE. CDR3 length: 15 amino acids.

The rearrangement joins TRBV2 to TRBJ1-1, with 9 bases matching TRBD1. The CDR3 covers 12 residues. Per the germline V gene, CDR1 is SNHLY and CDR2 is FYNNEI. J was trimmed by 10 bases and V by 5 bases; bases with no gene match: 5. This CDR3 is CASSFDRGRAFF. The CDR3 DNA reads as TGTGCCAGCAGTTTTGACAGGGGGAGAGCTTTCTTT. Full variable domain (rest looked up from reference TRBV2 and TRBJ1-1): EPEVTQTPSHQVTQMGQEVILRCVPISNHLYFYWYRQILGQKVEFLVSFYNNEISEKSEIFDDQFSVERPDGSNFTLKIRSTKLEDSAMYFCASSFDRGRAFFGQGTRLTVV.

This chain uses TRBV29-1 with TRBJ2-1, with TRBD1 identical over 10 bases. The CDR3 is made up of 14 amino acids. Losses at the gene ends were 6 bases for V and 6 bases for J; bases not matched to a gene: 8. From germline, CDR1 is SQVTM and CDR2 ANQGSEA. CDR3 nucleotides: TGCAGCGTCTTCCGACAGGGGGCTATCAATGAGCAGTTCTTC. Residues: CSVFRQGAINEQFF.

This clone was counted only a few times. The rearrangement uses TRBV15 and TRBJ2-7, with D perhaps matching TRBD1 (6 bases). CDR1 is LNHNV and CDR2 is YYDKDF in the germline V gene (reference sequence). This CDR3 region has 14 residues. V was cut by 3 bases and J by 3 bases, with 12 bases left in between. The CDR3 DNA sequence: TGTGCCACCAGCAGTGTGTCAGGGGACTACGAGCAGTACTTC. Its translation is CATSSVSGDYEQYF.

The J gene is TRBJ1-1, the V gene TRBV7-2, with D perhaps matching TRBD1 (5 bases). V was pared by 5 bases and J by 4 bases, with 14 bases between. Germline V gene lookup returns CDR1 SGHTA and CDR2 FQGNSA. This CDR3 region has 14 residues. In DNA, the CDR3 is TGTGCCAGCAGCCCAACAAAGGGACTCACTGAAGCTTTCTTT. Its translation is CASSPTKGLTEAFF.

V is TRBV27 and J is TRBJ2-5; possibly TRBD2 for D (6 bases). Deletions cut 3 bases from V and 5 bases from J, with 13 bases between. Germline V gives CDR1 MNHEY, CDR2 SMNVEV (reference sequence). The length of the CDR3 is 14 residues. CDR3: CASSFRTSSETQYF. CDR3 bases: TGTGCCAGCAGTTTCCGCACTAGCTCGGAGACCCAGTACTTC.

This clone was detected only once. The V gene is TRBV5-5, the J gene TRBJ2-5; D not resolved. The CDR3 totals 14 residues. The V end was cut by 4 bases, the J end by 3 bases, with 13 bases between. Germline assignment: CDR1 SGHKS and CDR2 YYEKEE (reference sequence). Here the CDR3 DNA reads TGTGCCAGCAGCCTGGATGACTGGGAAGAGACCCAGTACTTC. Residues: CASSLDDWEETQYF.

The CDR3, as DNA: TGTGCCAGCGGCGGGGACGCCAACTATTCACCCCTCCACTTT. Amino acids: CASGGDANYSPLHF. The V and J genes are TRBV6-5 and TRBJ1-6; a weak D match, TRBD1 (5 bases). The CDR3 sequence is 14 residues long. The germline gives CDR1 MNHEY, CDR2 SVGAGI. V was cut by 8 bases and J by 8 bases, with 16 bases left in between.

The genes are TRBV7-9 and TRBJ1-1; D not certain. The CDR3 sequence is 16 residues long. Germline CDR1 is SEHNR and CDR2 is FQNEAQ (reference sequence). V shed 5 bases and J shed 0 bases, with 16 bases lying between them. The CDR3 loop reads CASSNPRRAVNTEAFF. In nucleotides, the CDR3 is TGTGCCAGCAGCAACCCTCGGCGGGCAGTGAACACTGAAGCTTTCTTT.

This chain links TRBV18 with TRBJ2-7, with TRBD2 identical over 10 bases. The germline gives CDR1 KGHSH, CDR2 LQKENI. There are 15 residues in the CDR3. Trimming removed 6 bases from V and 5 bases from J; junction bases left unmatched: 10. For the CDR3, the DNA is TGTGCCAGCTCGCCTCTCGGAGCGGGGGGGAACGAGCAGTACTTC. This codes for CASSPLGAGGNEQYF.

The chain links TRBV28 to TRBJ1-1, with D perhaps matching TRBD1 (5 bases). Per germline, CDR1 MDHEN and CDR2 SYDVKM. This CDR3 has 14 amino acids. Trimming shortened V by 7 bases and J by 7 bases, and 19 bases separated the two germline ends. As DNA, the CDR3 is TGTGCCAGCACCTCACAGAAACCTAGGGGTGAAGCTTTCTTT. Its translation is CASTSQKPRGEAFF.

As DNA, the CDR3 is TGCAGCGTAGAGACAGGGGTAATCTCCGGCTACACCTTC. It codes for CSVETGVISGYTF. The chain combines TRBV29-1 with TRBJ1-2; 8 bases match TRBD1. V shed 6 bases and J 8 bases; nucleotides not matched to a gene: 11. The CDR3 spans 13 residues. Per the germline V gene, CDR1 is SQVTM and CDR2 is ANQGSEA.

The rearrangement joins TRBV19 to TRBJ2-2; D uncertain. The germline CDR1 and CDR2 sequences are LNHDA and SQIVND (reference sequence). The CDR3 consists of 14 residues. The V end lost 4 bases, the J end lost 4 bases, and 10 bases lay between the germline ends. CDR3 nucleotides: TGTGCCAGTAGTAGGTTGGGCCCCACCGGGGAGCTGTTTTTT. This codes for CASSRLGPTGELFF.

The V call is TRBV9, the J call TRBJ2-1, with 10 nucleotides matching TRBD2. Unmatched junction bases numbered 1, after V lost 0 bases and J lost 4 bases. CDR1 is SGDLS, CDR2 YYNGEE, per germline. This CDR3 contains 15 residues. The CDR3 sequence is CASSVVSGRYNEQFF. Here the CDR3 DNA reads TGTGCCAGCAGCGTAGTTAGCGGGAGGTACAATGAGCAGTTCTTC.

The chain employs TRBV28 and TRBJ2-3, with 9 bases aligning to TRBD1. This CDR3 is built from 17 residues. Trimming cost V 7 bases and J 5 bases; bases outside gene matches: 16. Germline V gives CDR1 MDHEN, CDR2 SYDVKM. The CDR3 sequence is CASMSHPRDRVKDTQYF. CDR3 sequence (DNA): TGTGCCAGCATGTCCCACCCCCGGGACAGGGTTAAAGATACGCAGTATTTT. Based on the CDR3 plus reference TRBV28 and TRBJ2-3, the full variable domain is DVKVTQSSRYLVKRTGEKVFLECVQDMDHENMFWYRQDPGLGLRLIYFSYDVKMKEKGDIPEGYSVSREKKERFSLILESASTNQTSMYLCASMSHPRDRVKDTQYFGPGTRLTVL.

The V call is TRBV24-1, the J call TRBJ2-3, with 13 bases that match TRBD2. Germline V lookup: CDR1 KGHDR, CDR2 SFDVKD. The CDR3 is made up of 15 amino acids. Trimming cost V 4 bases and J 5 bases; bases outside gene matches: 2. The DNA for the CDR3 is TGTGCCACCAGTGACACTAGCGGGGGGGGAGATACGCAGTATTTT. This translates into CATSDTSGGGDTQYF.

This chain connects TRBV27 to TRBJ1-6; D unclear. The CDR3 runs to 15 residues. V was shortened by 5 bases and J by 9 bases, with 17 bases between the two germline ends. CDR1 and CDR2 (germline): MNHEY, SMNVEV (reference sequence). The DNA for the CDR3 is TGTGCCAGCAGTCAGTTTCAGGCCCCCGGTTCACCCCTCCACTTT. It codes for CASSQFQAPGSPLHF.

CDR3 in amino acids: CASSSTSGSYEQYF. For the CDR3, the DNA is TGTGCCAGCAGTTCGACTAGCGGGAGCTACGAGCAGTACTTC. V usage is TRBV6-5 and J usage is TRBJ2-7, with 12 bases that match TRBD2. Germline V gene lookup returns CDR1 MNHEY and CDR2 SVGAGI. This CDR3 is 14 amino acids long. Losses at the gene ends were 4 bases for V and 3 bases for J; bases not matched to a gene: 1.

The chain combines TRBV3-1 (or the pseudogene TRBV3-2) with TRBJ1-5; 8 bases map to TRBD1. From germline, CDR1 is LGHDT and CDR2 YNNKEL (reference sequence). V shed 1 base, J shed 6 bases, and the junction held 8 bases outside the gene matches. The CDR3 loop spans 16 amino acids. CDR3 sequence: CASSQAGQGRSQPQHF. In DNA form, the CDR3 reads TGTGCCAGCAGCCAAGCTGGACAGGGTCGGAGTCAGCCCCAGCATTTT.